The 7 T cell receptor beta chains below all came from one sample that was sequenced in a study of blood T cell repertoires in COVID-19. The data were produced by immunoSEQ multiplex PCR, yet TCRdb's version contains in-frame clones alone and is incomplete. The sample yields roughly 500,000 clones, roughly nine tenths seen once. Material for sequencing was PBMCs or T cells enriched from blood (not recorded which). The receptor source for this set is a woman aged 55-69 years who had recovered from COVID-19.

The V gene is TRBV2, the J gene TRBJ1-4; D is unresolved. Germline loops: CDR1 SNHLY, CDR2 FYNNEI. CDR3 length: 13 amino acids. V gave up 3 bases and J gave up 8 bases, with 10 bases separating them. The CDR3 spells CASSDGLGEKLFF. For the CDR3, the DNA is TGTGCCAGCAGTGATGGCCTCGGGGAAAAACTGTTTTTT.

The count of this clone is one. The CDR3 region has the DNA TGTGCCAGCAGCGGCGGGACAGCTCTACGGAACTATGGCTACACCTTC. As protein: CASSGGTALRNYGYTF. J is TRBJ1-2 and V is TRBV9, with 7 bases identical to TRBD1. This CDR3 is built from 16 residues. CDR1 is SGDLS, CDR2 YYNGEE, per germline. The junction had 10 bases not matched to a gene; V was cut back by 3 bases and J by 2 bases.

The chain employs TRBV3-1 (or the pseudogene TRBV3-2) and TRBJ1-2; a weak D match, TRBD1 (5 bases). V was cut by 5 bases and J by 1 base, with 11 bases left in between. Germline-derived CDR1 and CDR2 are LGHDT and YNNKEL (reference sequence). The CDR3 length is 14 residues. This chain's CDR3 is CASSAHQGNYGYTF. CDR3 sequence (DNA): TGTGCCAGCAGCGCACACCAGGGTAACTATGGCTACACCTTC.

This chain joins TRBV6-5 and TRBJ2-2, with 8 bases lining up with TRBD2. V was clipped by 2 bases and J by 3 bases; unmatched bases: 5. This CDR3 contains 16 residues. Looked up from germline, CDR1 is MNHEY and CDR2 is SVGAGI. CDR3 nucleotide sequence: TGTGCCAGCAGTTACCTCGGGGGGGGGCACACCGGGGAGCTGTTTTTT. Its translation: CASSYLGGGHTGELFF.

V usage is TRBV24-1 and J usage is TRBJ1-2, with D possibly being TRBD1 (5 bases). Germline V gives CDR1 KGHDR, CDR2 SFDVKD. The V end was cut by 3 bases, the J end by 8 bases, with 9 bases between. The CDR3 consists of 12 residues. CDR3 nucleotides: TGTGCCACCAGTGATGTAGGGGAAGGCTACACCTTC. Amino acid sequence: CATSDVGEGYTF.

The chain's CDR3 is CASSLAPGTGGYSEKLFF. CDR3 sequence (DNA): TGTGCCAGCAGTTTGGCCCCCGGGACAGGGGGCTATAGCGAAAAACTGTTTTTT. The chain carries TRBV28 and TRBJ1-4, with TRBD1 matching over 12 bases. The CDR3 extends over 18 amino acids. The junction had 13 bases not matched to a gene; V was cut back by 3 bases and J by 8 bases. CDR1 MDHEN and CDR2 SYDVKM come from the germline V gene.

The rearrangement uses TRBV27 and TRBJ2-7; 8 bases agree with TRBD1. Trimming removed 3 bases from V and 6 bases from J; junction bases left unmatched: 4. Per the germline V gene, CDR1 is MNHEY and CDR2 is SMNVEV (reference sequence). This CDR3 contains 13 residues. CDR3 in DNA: TGTGCCAGCAGTTTCAGGGGGCAAGGCGAGCAGTACTTC. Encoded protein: CASSFRGQGEQYF.